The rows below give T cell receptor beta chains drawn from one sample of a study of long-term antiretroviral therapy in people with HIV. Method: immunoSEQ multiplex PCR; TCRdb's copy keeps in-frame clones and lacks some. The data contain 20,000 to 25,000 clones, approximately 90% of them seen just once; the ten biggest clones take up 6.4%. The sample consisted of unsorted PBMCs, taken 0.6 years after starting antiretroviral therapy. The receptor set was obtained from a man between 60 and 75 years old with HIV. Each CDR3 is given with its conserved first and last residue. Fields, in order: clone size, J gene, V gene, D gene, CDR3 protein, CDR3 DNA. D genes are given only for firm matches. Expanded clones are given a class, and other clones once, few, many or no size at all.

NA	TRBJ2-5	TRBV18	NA	CASSPPARPQETQYF	TGTGCCAGCTCACCACCCGCTAGGCCCCAAGAGACCCAGTACTTC
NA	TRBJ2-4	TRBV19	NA	CASRDRRSGPKNIQYF	TGTGCCAGTAGGGACCGTCGCTCGGGACCCAAAAACATTCAGTACTTC
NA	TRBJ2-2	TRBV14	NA	CASSHRQIGELFF	TGTGCCAGCAGCCACCGACAGATCGGGGAGCTGTTTTTT
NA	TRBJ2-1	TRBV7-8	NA	CASSLREVNEQFF	TGTGCCAGCAGCTTAAGGGAAGTAAATGAGCAGTTCTTC
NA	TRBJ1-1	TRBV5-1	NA	CASSFIPGRDTEAFF	TGCGCCAGCAGCTTTATTCCGGGGCGAGACACTGAAGCTTTCTTT
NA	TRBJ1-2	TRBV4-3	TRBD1	CASSPHTGTGDGYTF	TGCGCCAGCAGCCCTCATACCGGGACAGGGGACGGCTACACCTTC
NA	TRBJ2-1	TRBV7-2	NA	CASSFHGEPSYNEQFF	TGTGCCAGCAGCTTCCATGGGGAGCCTAGCTACAATGAGCAGTTCTTC
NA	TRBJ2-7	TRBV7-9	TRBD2	CASSPTGGGYEQYF	TGTGCCAGCAGCCCAACGGGGGGAGGCTACGAGCAGTACTTC
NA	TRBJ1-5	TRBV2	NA	CASRGVRNQPQHF	TGTGCCAGCAGGGGGGTCCGCAATCAGCCCCAGCATTTT
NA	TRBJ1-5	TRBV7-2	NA	CASSPDGLRDQPQHF	TGTGCCAGCAGCCCGGACGGCCTAAGGGATCAGCCCCAGCATTTT
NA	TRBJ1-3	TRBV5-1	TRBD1	CASSFDGQGRNTIYF	TGCGCCAGCAGCTTCGACGGACAGGGTAGAAACACCATATATTTT
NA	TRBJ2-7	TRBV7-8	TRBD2	CASRPPRLAGSYEQYF	TGTGCCAGCAGACCTCCCAGACTAGCGGGAAGTTACGAGCAGTACTTC
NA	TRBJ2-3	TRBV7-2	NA	CASSLGPGPSTDTQYF	TGTGCCAGCAGCTTAGGTCCCGGTCCTAGCACAGATACGCAGTATTTT
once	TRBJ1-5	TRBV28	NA	CASSLSRGNSNQPQHF	TGTGCCAGCAGTTTATCTAGGGGGAATAGCAATCAGCCCCAGCATTTT
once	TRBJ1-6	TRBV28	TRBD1	CASSSGQGDSPLHF	TGTGCCAGCAGTTCAGGACAGGGTGATTCACCCCTCCACTTT
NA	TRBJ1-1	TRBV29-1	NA	CSVRGNTEAFF	TGCAGCGTCCGCGGCAACACTGAAGCTTTCTTT
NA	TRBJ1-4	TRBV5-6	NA	CASSPGRPINEKLFF	TGTGCCAGCAGCCCCGGACGGCCCATTAATGAAAAACTGTTTTTT
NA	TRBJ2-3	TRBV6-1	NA	CASSTLTQDTQYF	TGTGCCAGCAGTACTCTCACCCAAGATACGCAGTATTTT
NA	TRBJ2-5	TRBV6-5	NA	CASSYGAGWEGETQYF	TGTGCCAGCAGTTACGGGGCGGGATGGGAAGGAGAGACCCAGTACTTC
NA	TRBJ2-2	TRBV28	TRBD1	CASSEGDRATGELFF	TGTGCCAGCAGTGAGGGAGACAGGGCCACCGGGGAGCTGTTTTTT
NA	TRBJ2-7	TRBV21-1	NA	CASSKLGGVRSYEQYF	TGTGCCAGCAGCAAATTAGGAGGGGTTAGGTCCTACGAGCAGTACTTC
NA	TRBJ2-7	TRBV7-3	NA	CASSLTSVGYEQYF	TGTGCCAGCAGCTTAACAAGTGTGGGTTACGAGCAGTACTTC
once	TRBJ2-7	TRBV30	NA	CAWSTGPDEQYF	TGTGCCTGGAGTACAGGGCCCGACGAGCAGTACTTC
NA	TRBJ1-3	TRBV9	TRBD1	CASSPQGASGNTIYF	TGTGCCAGCAGCCCACAGGGGGCATCTGGAAACACCATATATTTT
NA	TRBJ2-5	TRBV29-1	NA	CSATRGFQETQYF	TGCAGCGCCACCCGGGGGTTTCAAGAGACCCAGTACTTC
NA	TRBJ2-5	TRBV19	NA	CASSISGGTQYF	TGTGCCAGTAGTATTTCGGGTGGAACCCAGTACTTC
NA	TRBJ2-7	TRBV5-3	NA	CARSLSSGIPPDYEQYF	TGTGCCAGAAGCTTGTCGTCGGGGATACCACCAGACTACGAGCAGTACTTC
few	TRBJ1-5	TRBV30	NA	CAWSRGIGGQHF	TGTGCCTGGTCGCGGGGGATCGGGGGACAGCATTTT
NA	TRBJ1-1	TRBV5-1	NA	CASSLGGRTDTEAFF	TGCGCCAGCAGCTTGGGGGGGCGTACGGACACTGAAGCTTTCTTT
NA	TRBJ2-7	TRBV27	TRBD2	CASRSSPRSLVIPSGYF	TGTGCCAGCAGGTCAAGTCCCCGGTCACTGGTAATTCCTAGCGGGTACTTC
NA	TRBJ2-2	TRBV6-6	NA	CASSYTRGMDPGELFF	TGTGCCAGCAGTTACACGAGAGGGATGGATCCCGGGGAGCTGTTTTTT
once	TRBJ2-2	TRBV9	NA	CASSVAGRGDTGELFF	TGTGCCAGCAGCGTAGCTGGCAGGGGGGACACCGGGGAGCTGTTTTTT
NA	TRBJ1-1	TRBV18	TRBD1	CASSPQTGQGTEAFF	TGTGCCAGCTCACCCCAGACGGGACAGGGGACTGAAGCTTTCTTT
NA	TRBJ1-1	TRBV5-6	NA	CASSFYRNTEAFF	TGTGCCAGCAGCTTTTACAGGAACACTGAAGCTTTCTTT
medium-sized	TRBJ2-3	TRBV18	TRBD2	CASSRTGLAGGFSTDTQYF	TGTGCCAGCTCCCGCACCGGACTAGCGGGGGGGTTTAGCACAGATACGCAGTATTTT
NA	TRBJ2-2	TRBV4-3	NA	CASSQPTPGELFF	TGCGCCAGCAGCCAACCCACGCCCGGGGAGCTGTTTTTT
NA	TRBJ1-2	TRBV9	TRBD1	CASSAPSQGAHGYTF	TGTGCCAGCAGCGCACCTTCTCAGGGGGCGCATGGCTACACCTTC
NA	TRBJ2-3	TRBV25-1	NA	CASSAHRDGTDTQYF	TGTGCCAGCAGTGCCCACAGGGATGGGACAGATACGCAGTATTTT
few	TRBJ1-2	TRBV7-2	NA	CASSLAGPSALYGYTF	TGTGCCAGCAGCTTAGCGGGCCCCTCGGCCCTCTATGGCTACACCTTC
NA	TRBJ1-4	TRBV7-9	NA	CASSLATGGTTNEKLFF	TGTGCCAGCAGCTTAGCTACGGGCGGAACAACTAATGAAAAACTGTTTTTT
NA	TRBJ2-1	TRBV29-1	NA	CSPQGADSYNEQFF	TGCAGCCCGCAGGGCGCCGATTCCTACAATGAGCAGTTCTTC
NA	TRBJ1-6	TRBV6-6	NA	CASILDGNNSPLHF	TGTGCCAGCATCCTAGACGGGAATAATTCACCCCTCCACTTT
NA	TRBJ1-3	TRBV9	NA	CASSVLGAVSDGNTIYF	TGTGCCAGCAGCGTACTAGGGGCTGTTTCGGACGGAAACACCATATATTTT
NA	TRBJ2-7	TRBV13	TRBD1	CASSRDSYEQYF	TGTGCCAGCAGCAGGGACAGCTACGAGCAGTACTTC
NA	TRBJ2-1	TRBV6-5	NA	CASSGPYNEQFF	TGTGCCAGCAGCGGGCCATACAATGAGCAGTTCTTC
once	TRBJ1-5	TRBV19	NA	CASSTRTVGQPQHF	TGTGCCAGTAGTACCCGGACAGTGGGTCAGCCCCAGCATTTT
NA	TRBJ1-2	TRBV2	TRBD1	CASRKTGADYGYTF	TGTGCCAGCAGAAAGACAGGGGCGGACTATGGCTACACCTTC
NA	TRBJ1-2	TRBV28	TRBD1	CASSFRQGARGYTF	TGTGCCAGCAGTTTTCGGCAGGGGGCGCGGGGCTACACCTTC
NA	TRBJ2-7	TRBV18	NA	CASSPAERLEQYF	TGTGCCAGCTCCCCGGCCGAGCGGCTCGAGCAGTACTTC
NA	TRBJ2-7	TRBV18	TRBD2	CASSPPGLVYEQYF	TGTGCCAGCTCACCACCAGGACTAGTCTACGAGCAGTACTTC
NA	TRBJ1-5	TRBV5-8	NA	CASSLGDRSNQPQHF	TGTGCCAGCAGCTTGGGGGACCGGAGCAATCAGCCCCAGCATTTT